Each of the 26 T cell receptor beta chains below was sequenced from the same sample in a study of blood T cells in healthy people across ages. Through a sample-barcoded 5' primer and a J-beta primer mix, a second PCR was run for roughly 7 to 12 cycles. TCRdb passed the 5' RACE reads through MiXCR, listing each CDR3 protein once. In the table there are 550,000 to 650,000 distinct CDR3 sequences, 25% to 35% of which are singletons. Specimen: blood. The receptors come from an elderly woman in good health.

In this sample, this clonotype turned up once. The chain joins TRBV19 to TRBJ1-6, with 10 bases aligning to TRBD1. V shed 5 bases, J shed 8 bases, and the junction held 6 bases outside the gene matches. The length of the CDR3 is 15 residues. Germline CDR1 reads LNHDA; CDR2 reads SQIVND (reference sequence). CDR3 sequence (DNA): TGTGCCAGTAGTGTGGACAGGGGGTCTGATTCACCCCTCCACTTT. It encodes CASSVDRGSDSPLHF. Looking up the rest from reference TRBV19 and TRBJ1-6 gives the full variable domain: DGGITQSPKYLFRKEGQNVTLSCEQNLNHDAMYWYRQDPGQGLRLIYYSQIVNDFQKGDIAEGYSVSREKKESFPLTVTSAQKNPTAFYLCASSVDRGSDSPLHFGNGTRLTVT.

The CDR3 loop reads CASSLIDLGTEAFF. CDR3 sequence (DNA): TGTGCCAGCAGCTTAATCGATCTGGGGACTGAAGCTTTCTTT. The genes are TRBV11-2 and TRBJ1-1; D gene uncertain. Per germline, CDR1 SGHAT and CDR2 FQNNGV. CDR3 length: 14 amino acids. V was trimmed by 2 bases and J by 5 bases, leaving 12 bases between them.

The DNA for the CDR3 is TGCAGTGCCCCTCGGGGGGACAGGGGGCTAAAGAACACTGAAGCTTTCTTT. Translation: CSAPRGDRGLKNTEAFF. V usage is TRBV20-1 and J usage is TRBJ1-1, with 12 bases that match TRBD1. This CDR3 is 17 amino acids long. V lost 6 bases and J lost 1; bases outside the gene matches: 12. Germline V gene lookup returns CDR1 DFQATT and CDR2 SNEGSKA (reference sequence).

This clonotype has at least ten counts. The J gene is TRBJ2-5, the V gene TRBV11-2; D is perhaps TRBD2 (6 bases). Germline V gene data show CDR1 as SGHAT and CDR2 as FQNNGV. V lost 4 bases, J lost 4 bases, and 16 bases lay in between. This CDR3 has 15 residues. In nucleotides, the CDR3 is TGTGCCAGCAGCTCCTCCCCGACTAGAACAGAGACCCAGTACTTC. Protein sequence: CASSSSPTRTETQYF.

The sample holds many counts of this clonotype. The CDR3 is CASTWAGQETQYF. As DNA, the CDR3 is TGCGCCAGCACATGGGCCGGACAAGAGACCCAGTACTTC. The chain is built from TRBV5-1 and TRBJ2-5; D call uncertain. Germline assignment: CDR1 SGHRS and CDR2 YFSETQ. The CDR3 covers 13 residues. V lost 6 bases, J lost 2 bases, and 11 bases lay in between.

Comment on this clonotype: A much larger clone lies one base from this, so it may be a read error. The chain employs TRBV7-2 and TRBJ2-1; D might be TRBD1 (6 bases). Trimming removed 6 bases at V and 2 bases at J, with 14 bases between. The germline V gene encodes CDR1 SGHTA and CDR2 FQGNSA. This CDR3 has 15 residues. CDR3: CASSYAGEPYNEQFF. Written as DNA, the CDR3 is TGTGCCAGCAGTTATGCAGGGGAGCCCTACAATGAGCAGTTCTTC.

Remarks on this clonotype: Given a much more abundant clone one base away, this may be a read error. V and J are TRBV5-1 and TRBJ1-5; 7 positions match TRBD1. The CDR3 extends over 16 amino acids. V was clipped by 6 bases and J by 6 bases; unmatched bases: 15. Germline loops: CDR1 SGHRS, CDR2 YFSETQ. Written as DNA, the CDR3 is TGCGCCAGCATCCCCCAGGGGGGTGGCTTGGGTCAGCCCCAGCATTTT. Protein: CASIPQGGGLGQPQHF.

In its sample, this clonotype was seen many times. The V call is TRBV14, the J call TRBJ2-1; D remains unclear. Germline V gives CDR1 SGHDN, CDR2 FVKESK. The CDR3 loop spans 13 amino acids. V lost 1 base and J lost 4, with 5 bases in between. As DNA, the CDR3 is TGTGCCAGCAGCCAAGCCCTATACAATGAGCAGTTCTTC. Translation gives CASSQALYNEQFF.

This chain joins TRBV2 and TRBJ1-1, with no clear D. CDR1 is SNHLY, CDR2 FYNNEI, per germline. The CDR3 runs to 14 residues. V was trimmed by 0 bases and J by 6 bases, leaving 11 bases between them. The CDR3 region is CASSEATKTPEAFF. DNA of the CDR3: TGTGCCAGCAGTGAAGCAACCAAAACTCCTGAAGCTTTCTTT.

The V call is TRBV5-1, the J call TRBJ1-1; TRBD1 aligns across 8 bases. This CDR3 is built from 16 residues. Germline V lookup: CDR1 SGHRS, CDR2 YFSETQ. The trim removed 4 bases at V and 0 bases at J, leaving 8 bases unmatched. The CDR3 loop is CASSPGQVSMNTEAFF. In DNA form, the CDR3 reads TGCGCCAGCAGCCCGGGACAGGTTTCCATGAACACTGAAGCTTTCTTT.

This clonotype occurred many times. The chain uses TRBV20-1 and TRBJ2-7; no reliable D call. The V gene lost 1 base and the J gene lost 3 bases, with 7 bases spanning the gap. Germline assignment: CDR1 DFQATT and CDR2 SNEGSKA (reference sequence). CDR3 length: 12 residues. The CDR3 nucleotides read TGCAGTGCTAGAGTAAGATACTACGAGCAGTACTTC. Translation: CSARVRYYEQYF.

To note about this clonotype: Being one base from a much bigger clone, this may be a read error. This rearrangement joins TRBV5-1 to TRBJ2-1; possible D gene TRBD2, 6 bases. Germline V gene sequence: CDR1 SGHRS, CDR2 YFSETQ. The length of the CDR3 is 16 residues. The CDR3 loop reads CASGLAGSGSYNEQFF. In nucleotides, the CDR3 is TGCGCCAGCGGCTTGGCGGGGAGCGGATCCTACAATGAGCAGTTCTTC.

This clonotype was seen a few times. The chain uses TRBV30 and TRBJ2-7; D possibly uses TRBD1 or TRBD2 (6 bases each). Deletions cut 5 bases from V and 0 bases from J, with 20 bases between. The V gene's germline CDR1 is GTSNPN and CDR2 SVGIG (reference sequence). The CDR3 spans 16 residues. The CDR3 sequence is CAWGGWGDGGSYEQYF. The CDR3 bases are TGTGCCTGGGGGGGCTGGGGGGACGGAGGCTCCTACGAGCAGTACTTC.

This clonotype was seen ten or more times. The chain joins TRBV27 to TRBJ2-7; D tentatively fits TRBD1 or TRBD2 (6 bases each). Trimming removed 4 bases at V and 2 bases at J, with 18 bases between. CDR1 MNHEY and CDR2 SMNVEV come from the germline V gene (reference sequence). The CDR3 sequence is 16 residues long. The chain's CDR3 is CASSSGAGVDPYEQYF. The CDR3, as DNA: TGTGCCAGCAGTTCGGGGGCAGGGGTCGATCCCTACGAGCAGTACTTC.

This clonotype was picked up many times. The chain carries TRBV20-1 and TRBJ2-1; weak D call: TRBD2 (7 bases). The V end was cut by 2 bases, the J end by 0 bases, with 11 bases between. The CDR3 covers 15 residues. Germline-derived CDR1 and CDR2 are DFQATT and SNEGSKA (reference sequence). The CDR3 sequence is CSARRGAGSYNEQFF. The CDR3 nucleotides are TGCAGTGCTAGACGGGGGGCGGGCTCCTACAATGAGCAGTTCTTC.

This clonotype was detected ten times or more. The rearrangement links TRBV3-1 to TRBJ2-1, with TRBD2 identical over 13 bases. CDR1 LGHDT and CDR2 YNNKEL come from the germline V gene (reference sequence). The trim removed 5 bases at V and 8 bases at J, leaving 12 bases unmatched. The CDR3 runs to 17 residues. The CDR3: CASSRGPGLAGRDEQFF. The DNA for the CDR3 is TGTGCCAGCAGCAGGGGACCGGGACTAGCGGGACGGGATGAGCAGTTCTTC.

This clonotype was counted a single time. No conserved phenylalanine or tryptophan ends this CDR3, so it is likely a read error. The DNA is left out, because the CDR3 cannot be placed on it with certainty; the CDR3 is given as TCRdb lists it. The V call is TRBV7-2, the J call TRBJ2-1; the table names TRBD2, a call not compared with the DNA. CDR1 is SGHTA and CDR2 is FQGNSA in the germline V gene. 16 amino acids form the CDR3, both terminal residues included. CDR3 amino acids: CASSLGVGGGQDEQFT.

This clonotype has only a few counts. The chain couples TRBV7-6 to TRBJ2-5, with a weak D call TRBD2 (6 bases). Per germline, CDR1 SGHVS and CDR2 FNYEAQ. Trimming cost V 3 bases and J 11 bases, with 19 bases left between them. The CDR3 is 14 amino acids. The CDR3 bases are TGTGCCAGCAGCTTCACTGGGGCCCAGGAGGGGCAGTACTTC. It is translated as CASSFTGAQEGQYF.

This clonotype was seen a handful of times. This rearrangement joins TRBV28 to TRBJ1-1; D might be TRBD1 (6 bases). V gave up 5 bases and J gave up 4 bases, with 17 bases separating them. CDR1 and CDR2 (germline): MDHEN, SYDVKM. The CDR3 loop spans 15 amino acids. CDR3 nucleotides: TGTGCCAGCAGTCCGTACGGGGGGGCATCCACTGAAGCTTTCTTT. Amino acids: CASSPYGGASTEAFF.

The rearrangement links TRBV6-4 to TRBJ2-1; tentative D call: TRBD2 (6 bases). The V end was cut by 4 bases, the J end by 5 bases, with 12 bases between. CDR1 is MRHNA, CDR2 SNTAGT, per germline. This CDR3 comprises 14 residues. CDR3 sequence reads: CASSATGENNEQFF. Here the CDR3 DNA reads TGTGCCAGCAGTGCGACGGGAGAGAACAATGAGCAGTTCTTC.

This clonotype was seen ten or more times. The V and J genes are TRBV7-9 and TRBJ1-4, with D possibly TRBD1 on 5 matching bases. The ends were cut back, 5 bases at V and 8 bases at J, with 21 bases in the middle. This CDR3 is 16 amino acids long. Germline CDR1 reads SEHNR; CDR2 reads FQNEAQ (reference sequence). CDR3 sequence (DNA): TGTGCCAGCAGCCCGCAGACAGTCATGGGGACCGAAAAACTGTTTTTT. Its translation is CASSPQTVMGTEKLFF.

The chain carries TRBV5-5 and TRBJ2-2; weak D call: TRBD2 (6 bases). Germline CDR1 reads SGHKS; CDR2 reads YYEKEE (reference sequence). There are 17 residues in the CDR3. Trimming shortened V by 7 bases and J by 0 bases, and 19 bases separated the two germline ends. This CDR3 is CASSSSEGFANTGELFF. CDR3 sequence (DNA): TGTGCCAGCTCGTCTAGCGAGGGGTTCGCGAACACCGGGGAGCTGTTTTTT.

In this sample, this clonotype turned up a few times. The chain is built from TRBV29-1 and TRBJ1-2; D is undetermined. CDR1 is SQVTM and CDR2 is ANQGSEA in the germline V gene. V dropped 0 bases and J dropped 0 bases, with 11 bases sitting between them. CDR3 length equals 15 residues. In DNA form, the CDR3 reads TGCAGCGTTGAAGATCTCGACCCAGCTAACTATGGCTACACCTTC. Residues: CSVEDLDPANYGYTF.

In this sample, this clonotype turned up many times. The chain recombines TRBV7-2 with TRBJ1-6, with TRBD1 matching 9 bases. The V segment lost 5 bases and the J segment 4 bases; nucleotides outside the gene matches: 3. The CDR3 has 15 amino acids. Germline loops: CDR1 SGHTA, CDR2 FQGNSA. DNA for the CDR3: TGTGCCAGCAGCGAAGGGACAGGGTATAATTCACCCCTCCACTTT. Protein: CASSEGTGYNSPLHF.

The rearrangement uses TRBV18 and TRBJ1-5, with D perhaps matching TRBD1 (6 bases). Trimming removed 3 bases from V and 2 bases from J, with 11 bases in between. The germline gives CDR1 KGHSH, CDR2 LQKENI. The CDR3 length is 15 residues. The chain's CDR3 is CASSPGAGGNQPQHF. In DNA, the CDR3 is TGTGCCAGCTCACCGGGGGCAGGGGGCAATCAGCCCCAGCATTTT.

This clonotype was observed many times. The J gene is TRBJ1-4, the V gene TRBV6-6; 8 positions agree with TRBD1. CDR1 MNHNY and CDR2 SVGAGI come from the germline V gene (reference sequence). Losses at the gene ends were 7 bases for V and 8 bases for J; bases not matched to a gene: 6. The CDR3 consists of 13 residues. The CDR3 reads CASNGQGREKLFF. The CDR3 DNA sequence: TGTGCCAGCAACGGACAGGGCCGGGAAAAACTGTTTTTT.